Shown below are 22 T cell receptor beta chains from a single sample sequenced in a study of radiation and T cells in renal cell carcinoma. The method was immunoSEQ multiplex PCR; TCRdb's version includes in-frame clones alone and lacks a portion of them. The profile shows approximately 12,000 clones, over 60% of them singletons. Noted treatment: treatment-naive control, cytoreductive nephrectomy. The input for sequencing was tumor tissue, taken from a patient whose treatment was nephrectomy without radiotherapy. The origin of the receptors is a woman older than 75 with renal cell carcinoma.

The chain has TRBV9 and TRBJ2-7, with D perhaps TRBD1 (6 bases). With 7 bases removed from V and 5 bases from J, the gap between germline ends came to 16 bases. The CDR3 length is 13 residues. Germline V lookup: CDR1 SGDLS, CDR2 YYNGEE. Written as DNA, the CDR3 is TGTGCCAGCGGGGCGGCCAGGGGCGACGAGCAGTACTTC. This encodes CASGAARGDEQYF.

The rearrangement joins TRBV27 to TRBJ1-1; D perhaps matches TRBD1 (5 bases). Trimming shortened V by 5 bases and J by 0 bases, and 13 bases separated the two germline ends. Germline CDR1 and CDR2: MNHEY and SMNVEV (reference sequence). The CDR3 runs to 15 residues. This CDR3 is CASSGLGPVNTEAFF. CDR3 nucleotide sequence: TGTGCCAGCAGTGGGTTGGGGCCTGTGAACACTGAAGCTTTCTTT.

This chain connects TRBV27 to TRBJ2-5, with no clear D. The CDR3 is 13 amino acids. The V gene's germline CDR1 is MNHEY and CDR2 SMNVEV (reference sequence). V was shortened by 0 bases and J by 5 bases, with 7 bases between the two germline ends. CDR3 sequence: CASSLSDWETQYF. CDR3 DNA sequence: TGTGCCAGCAGTTTATCGGATTGGGAGACCCAGTACTTC.

This clone was found a few times. The same CDR3 arises from other DNA sequences in this sample as well. This rearrangement joins TRBV19 to TRBJ1-1; perhaps TRBD1 as D (5 bases). The ends were cut back, 6 bases at V and 2 bases at J, with 13 bases in the middle. The length of the CDR3 is 14 residues. From germline, CDR1 is LNHDA and CDR2 SQIVND (reference sequence). DNA of the CDR3: TGTGCCAGTAGGCCCGGGACCGCTAACACTGAAGCTTTCTTT. As protein: CASRPGTANTEAFF.

The CDR3: CASRDRDSASPVTFF. CDR3 DNA: TGTGCCAGCAGAGACAGGGACAGTGCATCGCCGGTGACTTTCTTT. This chain uses TRBV27 with TRBJ1-1; 7 bases map to TRBD1. The junction had 19 bases not matched to a gene; V was cut back by 6 bases and J by 12 bases. Germline V gene data show CDR1 as MNHEY and CDR2 as SMNVEV (reference sequence). The CDR3 is 15 residues long.

The chain links TRBV5-8 to TRBJ2-3; D gene ambiguous. This CDR3 has 13 amino acids. The V end was cut by 2 bases, the J end by 5 bases, with 9 bases between. Germline loops: CDR1 SGHTS, CDR2 YDEGEE. The CDR3 loop reads CASSFNDGDTQYF. CDR3 bases: TGTGCCAGCAGCTTCAACGATGGAGATACGCAGTATTTT.

This rearrangement joins TRBV4-2 to TRBJ1-5; tentative D call: TRBD1 (5 bases). The germline CDR1 and CDR2 sequences are LGHNA and YNFKEQ. Trimming took off 4 bases at V and 10 bases at J, with 8 bases between the two ends. The CDR3 is made up of 11 amino acids. The CDR3 region is CASSLGGPQHF. The CDR3, as DNA: TGTGCCAGCAGCCTGGGGGGACCCCAGCATTTT.

In this sample, this clone turned up once. CDR3 amino acids: CASKTTGPGSGNTIYF. CDR3 nucleotide sequence: TGCGCCAGCAAAACAACAGGGCCGGGGTCCGGAAACACCATATATTTT. The chain is built from TRBV5-1 and TRBJ1-3; D may be TRBD1 (6 bases). The V and J ends lost 6 bases and 4 bases respectively, with 20 bases between them. The germline V gene has CDR1 SGHRS and CDR2 YFSETQ. This CDR3 comprises 16 residues.

The chain employs TRBV11-2 and TRBJ2-1; TRBD2 aligns across 13 bases. Trimming took 4 bases from V and 7 from J; bases not matched to a gene: 7. This CDR3 has 16 residues. Germline values: CDR1 SGHAT, CDR2 FQNNGV. CDR3 protein: CASSSLLAGGLNEQFF. In nucleotides, the CDR3 is TGTGCCAGCAGCTCGTTACTAGCGGGGGGGCTTAATGAGCAGTTCTTC.

CDR3 protein: CASSYIAPGELFF. The CDR3 DNA follows: TGTGCCAGCAGCTACATAGCTCCCGGGGAGCTGTTTTTT. The V gene is TRBV7-6, the J gene TRBJ2-2; no firm D call. This CDR3 region has 13 residues. Trimming took off 4 bases at V and 6 bases at J, with 9 bases between the two ends. The germline V gene encodes CDR1 SGHVS and CDR2 FNYEAQ.

This clone was detected only a few times. The genes are TRBV6-1 and TRBJ2-5, with TRBD1 matching 7 bases. Looked up from germline, CDR1 is MNHNS and CDR2 is SASEGT. The CDR3 totals 14 residues. The trim removed 4 bases at V and 5 bases at J, leaving 7 bases unmatched. The CDR3 loop is CASSVTGDGETQYF. CDR3 DNA: TGTGCCAGCAGTGTAACAGGGGATGGGGAGACCCAGTACTTC.

The chain combines TRBV4-3 with TRBJ2-4; D gene uncertain. Germline V gene lookup returns CDR1 LGHNA and CDR2 YSLEER. V lost 1 base and J lost 8, with 15 bases in between. The CDR3 runs to 15 residues. The CDR3 sequence is CASSQGLGPRDIQYF. As DNA, the CDR3 is TGCGCCAGCAGCCAAGGGCTTGGGCCCCGGGACATTCAGTACTTC.

This clone was observed a few times. This chain connects TRBV5-4 to TRBJ1-3; tentatively, D is TRBD1 (6 bases). Germline V gene lookup returns CDR1 SGHNT and CDR2 YYREEE (reference sequence). This CDR3 region has 14 residues. Trimming left V 1 base short and J 7 bases short, with 12 bases between. The CDR3 nucleotides are TGTGCCAGCAGCTTGAGGGGGTTGGATAACACCATATATTTT. It is translated as CASSLRGLDNTIYF.

The rearrangement joins TRBV7-9 to TRBJ1-2, with D possibly matching TRBD1 (6 bases). CDR1 and CDR2 from the germline V gene are SEHNR and FQNEAQ (reference sequence). CDR3 length: 15 amino acids. V lost 1 base and J lost 4, with 13 bases in between. CDR3 sequence: CASSLVAGASYGYTF. The DNA of the CDR3 is TGTGCCAGCAGCTTAGTGGCGGGGGCCAGCTATGGCTACACCTTC.

The J gene is TRBJ2-2, the V gene TRBV6-5, with D possibly matching TRBD1 (5 bases). The CDR3 runs to 14 residues. The germline V gene has CDR1 MNHEY and CDR2 SVGAGI. V lost 10 bases, J lost 6 bases, and 18 bases lay in between. CDR3 sequence reads: CATYPGSLAGELFF. The CDR3 DNA follows: TGTGCCACCTATCCAGGGTCACTTGCCGGGGAGCTGTTTTTT.

The chain is built from TRBV18 and TRBJ2-3, with unresolved D. The length of the CDR3 is 13 residues. V lost 2 bases and J lost 4, with 7 bases in between. CDR1 is KGHSH, CDR2 LQKENI, per germline. The CDR3 DNA sequence: TGTGCCAGCTCACCATTACCGTCAGATACGCAGTATTTT. As protein: CASSPLPSDTQYF. The complete variable domain, with remaining parts taken from reference TRBV18 and TRBJ2-3, reads NAGVMQNPRHLVRRRGQEARLRCSPMKGHSHVYWYRQLPEEGLKFMVYLQKENIIDESGMPKERFSAEFPKEGPSILRIQQVVRGDSAAYFCASSPLPSDTQYFGPGTRLTVL.

This clone was counted a single time. The chain recombines TRBV5-5 with TRBJ1-1; the D is unclear. This CDR3 is built from 12 residues. Trimming took off 2 bases at V and 7 bases at J, with 9 bases between the two ends. Germline loops: CDR1 SGHKS, CDR2 YYEKEE (reference sequence). CDR3 protein: CASSFGQNEAFF. The DNA of the CDR3 is TGTGCCAGCAGCTTCGGGCAGAATGAAGCTTTCTTT.

The chain is built from TRBV10-3 and TRBJ1-3; D not certain. In germline, CDR1 is ENHRY, CDR2 SYGVKD. V was cut by 3 bases and J by 2 bases, with 17 bases left in between. The CDR3 spans 17 residues. CDR3 coding DNA: TGTGCCATCAGTGATCAAACCGGGAGACTGGCTGGAAACACCATATATTTT. This encodes CAISDQTGRLAGNTIYF.

This rearrangement joins TRBV7-9 to TRBJ1-1; D unresolved. CDR1 is SEHNR and CDR2 is FQNEAQ in the germline V gene (reference sequence). The CDR3 is 14 residues long. V lost 5 bases, J lost 1 base, and 11 bases lay in between. This CDR3 reads CASSPPYRNTEAFF. The DNA for the CDR3 is TGTGCCAGCAGCCCCCCTTACAGGAACACTGAAGCTTTCTTT.

This clone was found a few times. The gene calls are TRBV7-9 and TRBJ1-4; a possible D gene is TRBD1 (6 bases). Germline-derived CDR1 and CDR2 are SEHNR and FQNEAQ (reference sequence). This CDR3 is 17 amino acids long. The V gene lost 0 bases and the J gene lost 0 bases, with 11 bases spanning the gap. This CDR3 reads CASSLAVGGTTNEKLFF. CDR3 coding DNA: TGTGCCAGCAGCTTAGCGGTGGGGGGCACAACTAATGAAAAACTGTTTTTT.

This chain links TRBV5-6 with TRBJ2-3, with D perhaps TRBD1 (5 bases). Trimming shortened V by 0 bases and J by 4 bases, and 9 bases separated the two germline ends. CDR1 SGHDT and CDR2 YYEEEE come from the germline V gene. The CDR3 has 14 amino acids. The CDR3 protein is CASSLVRGPDTQYF. The CDR3, as DNA: TGTGCCAGCAGCTTGGTAAGGGGCCCAGATACGCAGTATTTT. Filled out from reference TRBV5-6 and TRBJ2-3, the complete variable domain reads DAGVTQSPTHLIKTRGQQVTLRCSPKSGHDTVSWYQQALGQGPQFIFQYYEEEERQRGNFPDRFSGHQFPNYSSELNVNALLLGDSALYLCASSLVRGPDTQYFGPGTRLTVL.

This clone was seen a handful of times. The CDR3 protein is CARSWIDQARNEKLFF. The CDR3 DNA follows: TGTGCCAGAAGCTGGATAGACCAAGCACGTAATGAAAAACTGTTTTTT. The chain employs TRBV5-3 and TRBJ1-4, with D hard to call. TRBV5-3 is placed among ORFs of uncertain function. V lost 3 bases and J lost 4, with 16 bases in between. The CDR3 covers 16 residues.